This entry lists 3 T cell receptor beta chains sequenced from one sample in a study of post-analysis software for immune sequencing data. Whole-study results and caveats: Among 5 or 6 TRBV segments more frequent in patients than controls were TRBV5-6, TRBV5-1 and TRBV20-1.

Presence of unique molecular identifiers characterized the TCR beta cDNA libraries. TCRdb independently ran MiXCR on the PCR reads; one entry per CDR3 protein. The repertoire holds around 400,000 distinct CDR3 sequences, with 35% to 45% as singletons. Their antigen targets remain unknown. The sample was blood. The source is a girl aged 2 to 10 with multiple sclerosis.

This clonotype was picked up many times. The V and J genes are TRBV12-3 or TRBV12-4 and TRBJ2-7, with D possibly TRBD2 on 6 matching bases. This CDR3 has 15 residues. Trimming pared 4 bases from V and 0 bases from J, leaving 13 bases between. The CDR3 DNA reads TGTGCCAGCAGTTGGGACTCGATGAGCTCCTACGAGCAGTACTTC. Its protein is CASSWDSMSSYEQYF.

The chain recombines TRBV7-9 with TRBJ2-3; 7 bases agree with TRBD2. The CDR3 runs 17 residues. Germline loops: CDR1 SEHNR, CDR2 FQNEAQ (reference sequence). V was pared by 3 bases and J by 2 bases, with 11 bases of the junction left unmatched. CDR3 nucleotides: TGTGCCAGCAGCTTTTGGTTTGGTAGCGGGTACACAGATACGCAGTATTTT. Translating gives CASSFWFGSGYTDTQYF.

This clonotype came up a few times. The rearrangement joins TRBV5-1 to TRBJ1-2; TRBD1 agrees at 7 bases. V was clipped by 2 bases and J by 8 bases; unmatched bases: 6. Germline V gene sequence: CDR1 SGHRS, CDR2 YFSETQ. The CDR3 consists of 13 residues. For the CDR3, the DNA is TGCGCCAGCAGCTTCGACAGGGAGGGAGGCTACACCTTC. It is translated as CASSFDREGGYTF. Variable domain in full (rest from reference TRBV5-1 and TRBJ1-2): KAGVTQTPRYLIKTRGQQVTLSCSPISGHRSVSWYQQTPGQGLQFLFEYFSETQRNKGNFPGRFSGRQFSNSRSEMNVSTLELGDSALYLCASSFDREGGYTFGSGTRLTVV.